This is a list of T cell receptor beta chains from one sample in a study of beta chain features in type 1 diabetes. The method was immunoSEQ multiplex PCR; TCRdb's version includes in-frame clones alone and lacks a portion of them. The sample includes hundreds of thousands of clones, about 14% seen only once; the top ten take about 0.087%. What was sequenced was naive CD4+ T cells from blood. These receptors originate from a man aged 18 to 29 in good health. The CDR3 runs from the conserved cysteine through the conserved F or W. D genes are given only for firm matches. Not all rows give a size; the values are once, few, many and, for expanded clones, a class.

d_gene	v_gene	j_gene	abundance	CDR3nt	CDR3aa
NA	TRBV15	TRBJ2-7	NA	TGTGCCACCAGCAGAGGGGACGGCTCCTACGAGCAGTACTTC	CATSRGDGSYEQYF
TRBD2	TRBV7-8	TRBJ2-7	few	TGTGCCAGCAGCTTAGAAGCGGGAATCGACGAGCAGTACTTC	CASSLEAGIDEQYF
NA	TRBV15	TRBJ1-2	NA	TGTGCCACCAGCAGAGATAGGCGGAATGGCTACACCTTC	CATSRDRRNGYTF
TRBD2	TRBV28	TRBJ2-1	few	TGTGCCAGCAGAGTAGCGGGAGGGCCGTACAATGAGCAGTTCTTC	CASRVAGGPYNEQFF
NA	TRBV9	TRBJ1-2	NA	TGTGCCAGCAGCGTAGCTCAGGGCTATGGCTACACCTTC	CASSVAQGYGYTF
NA	TRBV4-3	TRBJ1-5	few	TGCGCCAGCAGCCAAGAGGTAACACGAGATTTGCCCCAGCATTTT	CASSQEVTRDLPQHF
NA	TRBV18	TRBJ2-6	NA	TGTGCCAGCTCACCGGGGGAGGCTGGGGCCAACGTCCTGACTTTC	CASSPGEAGANVLTF
NA	TRBV10-3	TRBJ1-1	few	TGTGCCATCAGTGAGCCCCAGGGCACCGTGAACACTGAAGCTTTCTTT	CAISEPQGTVNTEAFF
NA	TRBV18	TRBJ2-4	NA	TGTGCCAGCTCACCACAACGACTAGAGAACATTCAGTACTTC	CASSPQRLENIQYF
TRBD1	TRBV29-1	TRBJ1-3	few	TGCAGCGCCCGACAGGGGGCAACAAGGGGAAACACCATATATTTT	CSARQGATRGNTIYF
NA	TRBV18	TRBJ1-1	few	TGTGCCAGCTCACCACGAGAAAGAGCGGTGAACACTGAAGCTTTCTTT	CASSPRERAVNTEAFF
NA	TRBV29-1	TRBJ1-4	few	TGCAGCGTTGAATCCGTCTCTAATGAAAAACTGTTTTTT	CSVESVSNEKLFF
NA	TRBV9	TRBJ1-1	few	TGTGCCAGCAGCGTAGCTCCGTTAAGGAGGAACACTGAAGCTTTCTTT	CASSVAPLRRNTEAFF
NA	TRBV29-1	TRBJ2-7	few	TGCAGCGTAGCAGAGTACCGACAGGGGCGGGAGAGGGGAACCTACGAGCAGTACTTC	CSVAEYRQGRERGTYEQYF
NA	TRBV14	TRBJ2-5	few	TGTGCCAGCAGCCTGGACAGTAGACGAAGCGAGACCCAGTACTTC	CASSLDSRRSETQYF
NA	TRBV29-1	TRBJ2-3	few	TGCAGCGTTGAAGGTCCCCTGGCCAGGGGAGGGACAGATACGCAGTATTTT	CSVEGPLARGGTDTQYF
NA	TRBV7-8	TRBJ2-7	few	TGTGCCAGCAGCACTTCTATAGTCTACGAGCAGTACTTC	CASSTSIVYEQYF
NA	TRBV9	TRBJ2-3	few	TGTGCCAGCAGCCCGATGAGGACAGCTTTCACAGATACGCAGTATTTT	CASSPMRTAFTDTQYF
NA	TRBV27	TRBJ1-2	NA	TGTGCCAGCAGTTCTCTGGACAGAAAGTATGGCTACACCTTC	CASSSLDRKYGYTF
NA	TRBV18	TRBJ2-5	NA	TGTGCCAGCTCACCAGTGGAGACCCAGTACTTC	CASSPVETQYF
NA	TRBV5-6	TRBJ2-5	NA	TGTGCCAGCAGCTTGTTGGGAATCCAAGAGTGGACCCAGTACTTC	CASSLLGIQEWTQYF
NA	TRBV27	TRBJ1-2	few	TGTGCCAGCAGTTTATGGGGGAATAACTATGGCTACACCTTC	CASSLWGNNYGYTF
NA	TRBV10-3	TRBJ2-5	few	TGTGCCATCAGTCTTGAGGGACCGCCGGAGACCCAGTACTTC	CAISLEGPPETQYF
TRBD1	TRBV4-2	TRBJ2-4	NA	TGTGCCAGCAGCCAAGATTGGGACAGGGGTAACATTCAGTACTTC	CASSQDWDRGNIQYF
TRBD1	TRBV28	TRBJ2-3	few	TGTGCCAGCAGAAGGGACAGGAGCACAGATACGCAGTATTTT	CASRRDRSTDTQYF
NA	TRBV4-2	TRBJ1-2	NA	TGTGCCAGCAGCCAGAGAGGGGCTATACGTGGCTACACCTTC	CASSQRGAIRGYTF
NA	TRBV7-3	TRBJ2-1	few	TGTGCCAGCAGCTTACCCAGCGGTAAAAACAATGAGCAGTTCTTC	CASSLPSGKNNEQFF
NA	TRBV6-5	TRBJ1-2	NA	TGTGCCAGCAGTGAGCTCATGGGTGGCTACACCTTC	CASSELMGGYTF
NA	TRBV6-4	TRBJ2-1	NA	TGTGCCAGCAGTCCCGGCACTTGGAGCAATGAGCAGTTCTTC	CASSPGTWSNEQFF
TRBD1	TRBV5-4	TRBJ2-4	NA	TGTGCCAGCAGCAAGGGACAGGGTAATCAAAACATTCAGTACTTC	CASSKGQGNQNIQYF
NA	TRBV5-1	TRBJ2-7	NA	TGCGCCAGCAGATATACACAGGGCTACGAGCAGTACTTC	CASRYTQGYEQYF
NA	TRBV25-1	TRBJ2-7	few	TGTGCCAGCAGTGTTGGCGAAGCGGTATACGAGCAGTACTTC	CASSVGEAVYEQYF
TRBD1	TRBV6-1	TRBJ1-5	NA	TGTGCCAGCAGCCAGACAGGGGGCGGGGGTCAGCCCCAGCATTTT	CASSQTGGGGQPQHF
TRBD2	TRBV2	TRBJ2-1	NA	TGTGCCAGCCAGACTAGCGGGGGGGCCGGAGGCCAGTTCTTC	CASQTSGGAGGQFF
TRBD1	TRBV28	TRBJ2-5	NA	TGTGCCAGCAGTTTGGGTGGAGCAGGGGGCCGAGAGACCCAGTACTTC	CASSLGGAGGRETQYF
TRBD1	TRBV7-9	TRBJ2-1	few	TGTGCCAGCAGCGCACAGGGGACCCTCTTTTACAATGAGCAGTTCTTC	CASSAQGTLFYNEQFF
NA	TRBV7-2	TRBJ2-7	NA	TGTGCCAGCAGCTTAGATCGGCTAGGGGGAGTCGAGCAGTACTTC	CASSLDRLGGVEQYF
NA	TRBV4-3	TRBJ2-3	few	TGCGCCAGCAGCCAAGAAACCCGCTGGGGCACAGATACGCAGTATTTT	CASSQETRWGTDTQYF
NA	TRBV6-6	TRBJ1-2	NA	TGTGCCAGCAGTTACTCGTTGGACAGATCCTATGGCTACACCTTC	CASSYSLDRSYGYTF
NA	TRBV7-6	TRBJ1-5	NA	TGTGCCAGCAGCCCGTTCGGGAGGGACACCTATTCGAATCAGCCCCAGCATTTT	CASSPFGRDTYSNQPQHF
NA	TRBV29-1	TRBJ2-3	few	TGCAGCGTTGAGGCGTCACACACAGATACGCAGTATTTT	CSVEASHTDTQYF
NA	TRBV2	TRBJ2-2	few	TGTGCCAACTCGAACTCAGCGACCAACAGTAACACCGGGGAGCTGTTTTTT	CANSNSATNSNTGELFF
TRBD1	TRBV28	TRBJ1-1	NA	TGTGCCAGCAGTCCAAGGGACAGCTTTCGGAACACTGAAGCTTTCTTT	CASSPRDSFRNTEAFF
TRBD1	TRBV2	TRBJ1-1	NA	TGTGCCAGCAGGGCACAGGGGTTCACTGAAGCTTTCTTT	CASRAQGFTEAFF
NA	TRBV29-1	TRBJ2-5	NA	TGCAGTGGACACGGCGTCCGAGAGACCCAGTACTTC	CSGHGVRETQYF
NA	TRBV6-5	TRBJ2-1	NA	TGTGCCAGCAGTTACTCGGTCCAGGGGAGCTATGAGCAGTTCTTC	CASSYSVQGSYEQFF
TRBD1	TRBV9	TRBJ2-5	few	TGTGCCAGCAGCCGGACAGGGGGAATTGGAGAGACCCAGTACTTC	CASSRTGGIGETQYF
NA	TRBV4-3	TRBJ2-1	NA	TGCGCCAGCAGCCAAGATGACCTCCGGAGTAAGAATGAGCAGTTCTTC	CASSQDDLRSKNEQFF
NA	TRBV5-4	TRBJ2-4	few	TGTGCCAGCAGCACGGAGGGCAGAAAAAACATTCAGTACTTC	CASSTEGRKNIQYF
NA	TRBV28	TRBJ2-7	NA	TGTGCCAGCAGCCTCACGTACTACGAGCAGTACTTC	CASSLTYYEQYF
TRBD2	TRBV7-8	TRBJ2-5	few	TGTGCCAGCACCTTGGGACTAGCGGGAGGAGAGACCCAGTACTTC	CASTLGLAGGETQYF
NA	TRBV15	TRBJ2-1	few	TGTGCCACCAGCAGAGATCGAGCGAACAATGAGCAGTTCTTC	CATSRDRANNEQFF
NA	TRBV4-3	TRBJ1-1	NA	TGCGCCAGCAGCCAAGAGGCAGGGTTGAACACTGAAGCTTTCTTT	CASSQEAGLNTEAFF